These 27 T cell receptor beta chains were all obtained from the same sample, sequenced in a study of T-cell reconstitution after alpha-beta-depleted transplantation in children. Researchers prepared the TCRbeta library using unique molecular identifiers, the study reports. TCRdb re-analysed the PCR reads in MiXCR, keeping a single row per CDR3 protein. This repertoire shows 200,000 to 300,000 distinct CDR3 sequences, around 7.5% found once; its top ten account for about 6.4%. The material sequenced was PBMCs, mostly from graft donor cells, taken 180 days after TCRalphabeta/CD19-depleted stem cell transplant. The receptors were gathered from a male patient younger than 18 who had a stem cell transplant for acute lymphoblastic leukemia, so the T cells may come from the graft donor.

At least ten counts were recorded for this clonotype. This chain joins TRBV7-2 and TRBJ2-5, with a possible D match to TRBD1 (6 bases). The CDR3 is made up of 13 amino acids. The V end was cut by 5 bases, the J end by 4 bases, with 11 bases between. Germline V gives CDR1 SGHTA, CDR2 FQGNSA. The CDR3 coding sequence is TGTGCCAGCAGCCGACAGGCCTTAGAGACCCAGTACTTC. Translated, it gives CASSRQALETQYF.

At least ten counts were recorded for this clonotype. The chain joins TRBV5-1 to TRBJ2-5; 9 nucleotides match TRBD2. Per germline, CDR1 SGHRS and CDR2 YFSETQ. The length of the CDR3 is 15 residues. V was pared by 3 bases and J by 5 bases, with 8 bases of the junction left unmatched. The DNA of the CDR3 is TGCGCCAGCAGCTCTTTAGCGGGAGCGGGGGAGACCCAGTACTTC. Translated: CASSSLAGAGETQYF.

This clonotype was counted ten times or more. The chain employs TRBV12-3 or TRBV12-4 and TRBJ2-2; D unresolved. Trimming took 5 bases from V and 8 from J, leaving 12 bases between them. CDR3 length equals 13 residues. CDR3 sequence (DNA): TGTGCCAGCAGTCCGAGGCTTGAGGGGGAGCTGTTTTTT. Translating it yields CASSPRLEGELFF.

Ten or more counts support this clonotype. The V call is TRBV5-1, the J call TRBJ2-3; possibly TRBD2 for D (6 bases). There are 14 residues in the CDR3. V was shortened by 4 bases and J by 0 bases, with 9 bases between the two germline ends. The germline V gene has CDR1 SGHRS and CDR2 YFSETQ. CDR3 amino acids: CASSPSGSTDTQYF. In nucleotides, the CDR3 is TGCGCCAGCAGCCCAAGCGGGAGCACAGATACGCAGTATTTT.

This clonotype has ten or more counts. The chain is built from TRBV6-1 and TRBJ2-2, with a tentative D call TRBD2 (5 bases). Trimming removed 6 bases at V and 3 bases at J, with 11 bases between. CDR1 is MNHNS and CDR2 is SASEGT in the germline V gene. This CDR3 contains 14 residues. The DNA of the CDR3 is TGTGCCAGCAGCCGGGATATCTACACCGGGGAGCTGTTTTTT. Protein sequence: CASSRDIYTGELFF.

With regard to this clonotype: With a much larger clone just one base away, this may be a read error. This rearrangement joins TRBV13 to TRBJ2-2, with TRBD1 identical over 11 bases. With 5 bases clipped from V and 4 bases from J, the junction kept 6 bases outside the gene matches. The CDR3 contains 16 residues. Germline loops: CDR1 PRHDT, CDR2 FYEKMQ (reference sequence). The DNA of the CDR3 is TGTGCCAGCAGCACCCGGACAGGGGGCACCACCGGGGAGCTGTTTTTT. Protein: CASSTRTGGTTGELFF.

Worth noting for this clonotype: At one boundary the junction diverges from the germline segment, which might be a read error. This chain links TRBV18 with TRBJ2-1; a possible D gene is TRBD1 (6 bases). The CDR3 consists of 12 residues. Germline V gene data show CDR1 as KGHSH and CDR2 as LQKENI. The CDR3 protein is CPSSPQGNEQFF. CDR3 nucleotides: TGTCCCAGCTCACCACAGGGCAATGAGCAGTTCTTC.

This clonotype has at least ten counts. The chain joins TRBV4-2 to TRBJ2-4; the D is unclear. Trimming removed 0 bases at V and 7 bases at J, with 7 bases between. Germline V gene sequence: CDR1 LGHNA, CDR2 YNFKEQ. This CDR3 has 13 residues. CDR3: CASSQDPANIQYF. The CDR3 nucleotides are TGTGCCAGCAGCCAAGACCCAGCGAACATTCAGTACTTC.

This clonotype was seen at least ten times. V and J are TRBV6-2 or TRBV6-3 and TRBJ1-5, with TRBD1 as a possible D gene (5 bases). There are 16 residues in the CDR3. Deletions cut 0 bases from V and 6 bases from J, with 15 bases between. Germline V lookup: CDR1 MNHEY, CDR2 SVGEGT. CDR3 residues: CASSYSGLLGVQPQHF. The CDR3 DNA reads as TGTGCCAGCAGTTACTCAGGGCTCCTGGGGGTTCAGCCCCAGCATTTT.

There are many counts of this clonotype. The rearrangement uses TRBV7-2 and TRBJ2-5, with 8 bases lining up with TRBD2. The CDR3 covers 14 residues. V lost 5 bases to trimming and J lost 5 bases; unmatched junction nucleotides: 7. Germline V lookup: CDR1 SGHTA, CDR2 FQGNSA. CDR3 amino acids: CASSIPGGAETQYF. The CDR3 DNA reads TGTGCCAGCAGCATCCCCGGGGGGGCGGAGACCCAGTACTTC.

The rearrangement uses TRBV4-3 and TRBJ1-6; D is undetermined. Germline V lookup: CDR1 LGHNA, CDR2 YSLEER. The CDR3 spans 15 residues. Trimming left V 4 bases short and J 7 bases short, with 14 bases between. The CDR3 here is CASSLGRGTNSPLHF. CDR3 DNA sequence: TGCGCCAGCAGCCTCGGACGGGGAACCAATTCACCCCTCCACTTT.

This clonotype was found many times. V gene TRBV6-2 or TRBV6-3 combines with J gene TRBJ2-2; 8 bases are a match to TRBD2. Losses at the gene ends were 4 bases for V and 1 base for J; bases not matched to a gene: 2. The CDR3 has 15 residues. Germline V gene data show CDR1 as MNHEY and CDR2 as SVGEGT. The CDR3 nucleotides are TGTGCCAGCAGTTCTACTAGCGGGAACACCGGGGAGCTGTTTTTT. The encoded protein is CASSSTSGNTGELFF.

This clonotype was observed a few times. The gene calls are TRBV12-3 or TRBV12-4 and TRBJ2-4, with 15 bases identical to TRBD2. The CDR3 consists of 18 residues. J was trimmed by 1 base and V by 3 bases; bases with no gene match: 4. This chain's CDR3 is CASSLGLAGGGAKNIQYF. CDR3 nucleotide sequence: TGTGCCAGCAGTTTGGGACTAGCGGGAGGAGGGGCCAAAAACATTCAGTACTTC.

V usage is TRBV9 and J usage is TRBJ2-3; D is ambiguous. Germline V CDR1 and CDR2: SGDLS, YYNGEE. This CDR3 region has 15 residues. V dropped 0 bases and J dropped 2 bases, with 10 bases sitting between them. CDR3 sequence reads: CASSVDGPFTDTQYF. The CDR3 nucleotides read TGTGCCAGCAGCGTAGACGGGCCGTTCACAGATACGCAGTATTTT.

In this sample, this clonotype turned up many times. V is TRBV4-3 and J is TRBJ2-5, with D possibly TRBD1 on 6 matching bases. CDR1 and CDR2 (germline): LGHNA, YSLEER. The V and J ends lost 1 base and 5 bases respectively, with 14 bases between them. This CDR3 contains 15 residues. CDR3 coding DNA: TGCGCCAGCAGCCAAGCGGGACCGGGACATGAGACCCAGTACTTC. Translated: CASSQAGPGHETQYF.

The CDR3 sequence is CASSTSVSYNEQFF. The CDR3 region has the DNA TGCGCCAGCAGCACTTCTGTCTCCTACAATGAGCAGTTCTTC. This chain links TRBV4-1 with TRBJ2-1; D ambiguous. This CDR3 is built from 14 residues. The V end was cut by 5 bases, the J end by 0 bases, with 8 bases between. Germline V gene data show CDR1 as MGHRA and CDR2 as YSYEKL.

The table lists this clonotype with many counts. The rearrangement uses TRBV29-1 and TRBJ2-2; D may match TRBD1 or TRBD2 (7 bases each). The V end lost 2 bases, the J end lost 4 bases, and 26 bases lay between the germline ends. Germline-derived CDR1 and CDR2 are SQVTM and ANQGSEA. The CDR3 spans 19 residues. CDR3 nucleotides: TGCAGCGTTGAAATGGGCCCGGGGAGGGGGCTAGCACGCACCGGGGAGCTGTTTTTT. Its protein is CSVEMGPGRGLARTGELFF.

In its sample, this clonotype was seen many times. J is TRBJ1-1 and V is TRBV20-1; tentative D call: TRBD1 (5 bases). Trimming shortened V by 3 bases and J by 6 bases, and 11 bases separated the two germline ends. This CDR3 has 12 amino acids. Germline V gives CDR1 DFQATT, CDR2 SNEGSKA (reference sequence). The CDR3 DNA is TGCAGTGCTAGGGCGAGGGACCCTGAAGCTTTCTTT. It codes for CSARARDPEAFF.

This clonotype was seen many times. The CDR3 coding sequence is TGTGCCAGCACCCAAGCGGGAGGGCCCTACGAGCAGTACTTC. It yields the protein CASTQAGGPYEQYF. The V gene is TRBV27, the J gene TRBJ2-7, with 10 bases that match TRBD2. The germline V gene encodes CDR1 MNHEY and CDR2 SMNVEV (reference sequence). The trim removed 7 bases at V and 2 bases at J, leaving 5 bases unmatched. The CDR3 runs 14 residues.

About this clonotype itself: A much larger clone sits a single nucleotide away, making a read error possible. The rearrangement uses TRBV3-1 and TRBJ1-1; 7 bases align to TRBD1. The CDR3 extends over 14 amino acids. CDR1 LGHDT and CDR2 YNNKEL come from the germline V gene (reference sequence). Written as DNA, the CDR3 is TGTGCCAGCGGCCAACAGGGGTATTTTACTGAAGCTTTCTTT. It translates to CASGQQGYFTEAFF.

This chain uses TRBV5-1 with TRBJ1-1, with D perhaps TRBD1 (6 bases). This CDR3 comprises 15 residues. CDR1 is SGHRS and CDR2 is YFSETQ in the germline V gene. Trimming pared 1 base from V and 0 bases from J, leaving 10 bases between. DNA for the CDR3: TGCGCCAGCAGCTTGACAGGGTTGATGAACACTGAAGCTTTCTTT. Its protein is CASSLTGLMNTEAFF.

The table lists this clonotype with many counts. The chain employs TRBV12-3 or TRBV12-4 and TRBJ2-3; 10 bases align to TRBD1. Unmatched junction bases numbered 5, after V lost 6 bases and J lost 5 bases. The CDR3 runs to 14 residues. The CDR3 DNA sequence: TGTGCCAGCAGCCATGACAGGGGGCGAGATACGCAGTATTTT. It encodes CASSHDRGRDTQYF.

There are many counts of this clonotype. The chain combines TRBV9 with TRBJ2-1; 9 nucleotides agree with TRBD2. This CDR3 is built from 17 residues. V was clipped by 0 bases and J by 5 bases; unmatched bases: 9. Looked up from germline, CDR1 is SGDLS and CDR2 is YYNGEE. CDR3 region: CASSVGFLAGKDNEQFF. Here the CDR3 DNA reads TGTGCCAGCAGCGTAGGTTTTCTAGCGGGAAAAGACAATGAGCAGTTCTTC. Full variable domain (remainder filled in from reference TRBV9 and TRBJ2-1): DSGVTQTPKHLITATGQRVTLRCSPRSGDLSVYWYQQSLDQGLQFLIQYYNGEERAKGNILERFSAQQFPDLHSELNLSSLELGDSALYFCASSVGFLAGKDNEQFFGPGTRLTVL.

At least ten counts were recorded for this clonotype. V gene TRBV11-2 combines with J gene TRBJ2-3; 11 nucleotides agree with TRBD2. The length of the CDR3 is 14 residues. Unmatched junction bases numbered 2, after V lost 3 bases and J lost 6 bases. From germline, CDR1 is SGHAT and CDR2 FQNNGV. CDR3 DNA sequence: TGTGCCAGCAGCTTGGGACTAGCGGTCGATACGCAGTATTTT. The encoded protein is CASSLGLAVDTQYF.

With respect to this clonotype: One base away lies a much larger clone, so this may be a sequencing read error. The V and J genes are TRBV28 and TRBJ1-1, with D uncertain. Looked up from germline, CDR1 is MDHEN and CDR2 is SYDVKM. The CDR3 spans 13 residues. In DNA, the CDR3 is TGTGCCAGCAGACCGGGAGTGAACACTGAAGCTCTCTTT. Protein: CASRPGVNTEALF.

This clonotype was detected only a few times. The J gene is TRBJ2-1, the V gene TRBV12-3 or TRBV12-4, with 8 nucleotides matching TRBD2. The CDR3 spans 15 residues. V trimming: 6 bases; J trimming: 9 bases; junction bases outside the gene matches: 13. This CDR3 reads CASSWERGRALEQFF. The CDR3 nucleotides are TGTGCCAGCAGCTGGGAGCGGGGGCGCGCGCTTGAGCAGTTCTTC.

This clonotype was observed many times. The genes are TRBV10-3 and TRBJ1-1; D is undetermined. The germline gives CDR1 ENHRY, CDR2 SYGVKD. The CDR3 runs 12 residues. Between the trimmed V and J ends, which lost 10 bases and 4 bases, there was a span of 13 bases. CDR3 protein: CATRGPLTEAFF. CDR3 DNA: TGTGCCACCCGAGGCCCCCTCACTGAAGCTTTCTTT.